Presented here are 7 T cell receptor beta chains from one specimen sequenced in a study of blood T cell repertoires in COVID-19. The repertoire was sequenced with immunoSEQ multiplex PCR; TCRdb's copy has only in-frame clones and lacks some. The sample yields around 43,000 clones, nearly 90% seen once. The source material was peripheral blood. These receptors all stem from a human donor in a cohort sampled during active COVID-19.

This clone was detected once. V usage is TRBV4-1 and J usage is TRBJ1-1, with 7 positions matching TRBD1. The trim removed 0 bases at V and 8 bases at J, leaving 6 bases unmatched. CDR1 and CDR2 (germline): MGHRA, YSYEKL. The CDR3 length is 14 residues. CDR3 sequence reads: CASSQEQGQKEAFF. The CDR3 DNA sequence: TGCGCCAGCAGCCAAGAGCAGGGACAGAAAGAAGCTTTCTTT.

The rearrangement uses TRBV27 and TRBJ1-5; D ambiguous. V was clipped by 1 base and J by 0 bases, with 7 bases between them. Germline V gives CDR1 MNHEY, CDR2 SMNVEV (reference sequence). The CDR3 sequence is 15 residues long. The CDR3 DNA sequence: TGTGCCAGCAGTTTATTGGCCATTAGCAATCAGCCCCAGCATTTT. The encoded protein is CASSLLAISNQPQHF.

Only one count was recorded for this clone. The chain uses TRBV27 and TRBJ1-2, with TRBD1 as a possible D gene (6 bases). In germline, CDR1 is MNHEY, CDR2 SMNVEV (reference sequence). The CDR3 length is 13 residues. The V end was cut by 5 bases, the J end by 8 bases, with 15 bases between. The CDR3 here is CASSQLQGNGYTF. DNA of the CDR3: TGTGCCAGCAGTCAACTACAGGGCAACGGCTACACCTTC.

Only one count was recorded for this clone. This chain connects TRBV30 to TRBJ2-3; 8 bases map to TRBD2. Germline V gene lookup returns CDR1 GTSNPN and CDR2 SVGIG (reference sequence). With 3 bases clipped from V and 14 bases from J, the junction kept 10 bases outside the gene matches. The CDR3 loop spans 12 amino acids. The CDR3 DNA is TGTGCCTGGAGGATCCAGCGGGAGACTCTGTATTTT. Its translation: CAWRIQRETLYF.

This chain links TRBV5-7 with TRBJ1-1, with a tentative D call TRBD1 (5 bases). TRBV5-7 is filed as an ORF, its function uncertain. V was cut by 3 bases and J by 8 bases, with 20 bases left in between. The CDR3 has 15 amino acids. The CDR3 is CASSSPEPTRTEAFF. In nucleotides, the CDR3 is TGTGCCAGCAGCTCCCCAGAACCCACCAGGACAGAAGCTTTCTTT.

The gene calls are TRBV18 and TRBJ2-1, with TRBD2 identical over 8 bases. The CDR3 covers 15 residues. CDR1 is KGHSH, CDR2 LQKENI, per germline. V shed 6 bases, J shed 9 bases, and the junction held 13 bases outside the gene matches. The CDR3 region is CASSPQVAGGGEQFF. DNA of the CDR3: TGTGCCAGCTCGCCCCAGGTTGCGGGGGGAGGTGAGCAGTTCTTC.

Regarding this clone: Compared with germline, one end of the junction differs, possibly owing to a read error. J is TRBJ2-7 and V is TRBV6-5, with TRBD1 matching 7 bases. There are 12 residues in the CDR3. Per germline, CDR1 MNHEY and CDR2 SVGAGI. In DNA form, the CDR3 reads TGTGCCAGCAGGAGGGATGGACAGGACACCTTCTTC. This translates into CASRRDGQDTFF.